This T cell receptor (beta chain) was recovered during a study of blood T cells in healthy people across ages. Notes on the study in general: The recorded TCR beta diversity per million T cells decreased in a roughly linear manner with age.

As to this clonotype: Its antigen is as yet unknown.

The V gene's germline CDR1 is MNHNS and CDR2 SASEGT. The length of the CDR3 is 14 residues. Trimming left V 5 bases short and J 5 bases short, with 12 bases between. A second PCR, run for roughly 7 to 11 cycles, used a sample-barcoded 5' primer plus a J-beta primer mix. Every individual sample yielded 2.5 million or more paired-end reads (each containing CDR3). MiXCR was run by TCRdb on the 5' RACE reads, yielding one entry per CDR3 protein. This sample has 780,000 or so distinct CDR3 sequences, with about 55% found just once. The TCR was taken from a man older than 75 in good health. The chain employs TRBV6-1 and TRBJ2-2, with a tentative D call TRBD1 (6 bases). The sequenced sample consisted of blood. Written as DNA, the CDR3 is TGTGCCAGCAGTCAGACCGGGACAACCGGGGAGCTGTTTTTT. It codes for CASSQTGTTGELFF.